This T cell receptor (beta chain) was sequenced for a study of blood T cells in healthy people across ages. Next came a second PCR, run for roughly 6 to 11 cycles, which used a sample-barcoded 5' primer along with a J-beta primer mix. Each CDR3 protein gets one entry after TCRdb re-called the 5' RACE reads with MiXCR. The data show just over 1 million distinct CDR3 sequences, 40% to 50% seen once. This CDR3 contains 14 residues. V gave up 3 bases and J gave up 11 bases; unmatched junction bases: 13. The germline V gene has CDR1 SQVTM and CDR2 ANQGSEA. The V call is TRBV29-1, the J call TRBJ2-5, with 9 nucleotides matching TRBD2. Sequenced sample: blood. This receptor was taken from a woman aged 60-70 years in good health. The CDR3 protein is CSVDPSGITNEQYF. In DNA form, the CDR3 reads TGCAGCGTTGATCCTAGCGGGATAACCAATGAGCAGTACTTC. Full variable domain (missing parts from reference TRBV29-1 and TRBJ2-5): SAVISQKPSRDICQRGTSLTIQCQVDSQVTMMFWYRQQPGQSLTLIATANQGSEATYESGFVIDKFPISRPNLTFSTLTVSNMSPEDSSIYLCSVDPSGITNEQYFGPGTRLLVL.